This is a list of T cell receptor beta chains from one sample in a study of blood T cell repertoires in COVID-19. Method: immunoSEQ multiplex PCR; TCRdb's copy keeps in-frame clones and lacks some. The table records fewer than 300,000 clones, approximately 81% of them present only once. The specimen was peripheral blood. The receptor source for this set is a woman aged 55 to 70 with active or convalescent COVID-19. Both conserved end residues are part of each CDR3. A D gene is named only where the DNA matches it firmly. The listing skips clone size in some rows; elsewhere it reads once, few, many or a size class.

cdr3_length,d_call,clone_size,j_call,v_call,cdr3_aa,cdr3_nt
13,.,once,TRBJ1-2,TRBV14,CASSPSQGHGYTF,TGTGCCAGCAGCCCATCACAGGGCCATGGCTACACCTTC
15,.,.,TRBJ2-2,TRBV27,CASSLTGPGTGELFF,TGTGCCAGCAGCCTGACAGGACCGGGAACCGGGGAGCTGTTTTTT
13,.,.,TRBJ1-2,TRBV12-3/TRBV12-4,CASSSGTAYGYTF,TGTGCCAGCTCTTCGGGAACAGCCTATGGCTACACCTTC
16,.,.,TRBJ1-2,TRBV28,CASKTPRTLTNYGYTF,TGTGCCAGCAAAACCCCCCGAACATTGACTAACTATGGCTACACCTTC
17,.,.,TRBJ1-6,TRBV5-1,CASSLATGTVGNSPLHF,TGCGCCAGCAGCTTGGCCACAGGAACGGTTGGTAATTCACCCCTCCACTTT
15,.,.,TRBJ2-3,TRBV19,CASKITGGPTDTQYF,TGTGCCAGTAAGATCACGGGGGGCCCCACAGATACGCAGTATTTT
17,.,.,TRBJ2-1,TRBV14,CASSVTWETPGDNEQFF,TGTGCCAGCAGCGTCACATGGGAGACCCCTGGTGATAATGAGCAGTTCTTC
13,TRBD2,.,TRBJ2-1,TRBV11-2,CATTSGGYNEQFF,TGTGCCACCACTAGCGGGGGGTACAATGAGCAGTTCTTC
14,.,.,TRBJ1-2,TRBV30,CAWSGRGLNYGYTF,TGTGCCTGGAGTGGACGGGGTCTCAACTATGGCTACACCTTC
13,TRBD1,.,TRBJ2-1,TRBV2,CASSSDRVNEQFF,TGTGCCAGCAGTTCTGACAGGGTGAATGAGCAGTTCTTC
16,TRBD1,few,TRBJ1-1,TRBV27,CASSLWTSGGRTEAFF,TGTGCCAGCAGTTTATGGACTTCAGGGGGCAGGACTGAAGCTTTCTTT
15,TRBD2,.,TRBJ2-3,TRBV7-3,CASSISGGRTDTQYF,TGTGCCAGCAGCATTAGCGGGGGCCGCACAGATACGCAGTATTTT
13,TRBD1,.,TRBJ1-5,TRBV10-3,CATTGDSNQPQHF,TGTGCCACTACAGGGGATAGCAATCAGCCCCAGCATTTT
14,.,.,TRBJ2-3,TRBV7-9,CASSRTASTDTQYF,TGTGCCAGCAGCCGGACAGCTAGCACAGATACGCAGTATTTT
17,TRBD1,.,TRBJ1-3,TRBV5-5,CASSLAPLTGAGNTIYF,TGTGCCAGCAGCTTGGCCCCCTTGACAGGGGCTGGAAACACCATATATTTT
14,TRBD2,once,TRBJ2-1,TRBV6-5,CASSYTGGYNEQFF,TGTGCCAGCAGTTATACGGGGGGGTACAATGAGCAGTTCTTC
12,.,.,TRBJ2-1,TRBV3-1/TRBV3-2,CASSQESNEQFF,TGTGCCAGCAGCCAAGAGTCTAATGAGCAGTTCTTC
14,.,.,TRBJ2-2,TRBV18,CASSSSANTGELFF,TGTGCCAGCTCAAGTTCGGCGAACACCGGGGAGCTGTTTTTT
14,.,.,TRBJ1-1,TRBV19,CASSGYPEATEAFF,TGTGCCAGTTCCGGGTACCCGGAAGCCACTGAAGCTTTCTTT
15,TRBD2,.,TRBJ2-1,TRBV29-1,CSVAARGGRRNEQFF,TGCAGCGTCGCCGCCCGGGGGGGCCGGCGCAATGAGCAGTTCTTC
15,TRBD2,.,TRBJ2-1,TRBV19,CASSRGRDLYNEQFF,TGTGCCAGTAGTAGGGGGAGGGACCTCTACAATGAGCAGTTCTTC
16,.,.,TRBJ1-2,TRBV21-1,CASMRDRADMTRGYTF,TGTGCCAGCATGCGGGACAGGGCGGACATGACTAGGGGCTACACCTTC
20,TRBD1,.,TRBJ2-6,TRBV15,CATSSEGGDRDFSGANVLTF,TGTGCCACCAGCAGTGAAGGGGGGGACAGGGACTTCTCTGGGGCCAACGTCCTGACTTTC
15,.,.,TRBJ2-3,TRBV9,CASSGRDSRTDTQYF,TGTGCCAGCAGCGGGCGGGACAGTCGCACAGATACGCAGTATTTT
13,.,.,TRBJ1-2,TRBV7-2,CASSFRDKNGYTF,TGTGCCAGCAGCTTCCGGGACAAGAATGGCTACACCTTC
15,TRBD2,.,TRBJ2-3,TRBV20-1,CSASWAGGHTDTQYF,TGCAGTGCTAGTTGGGCGGGGGGGCACACAGATACGCAGTATTTT
12,.,.,TRBJ2-3,TRBV29-1,CSVGARTDTQYF,TGCAGCGTTGGGGCCAGGACAGATACGCAGTATTTT
16,TRBD1,.,TRBJ1-1,TRBV12-5,CASGLVPGQGWPEAFF,TGTGCTAGTGGTTTGGTACCGGGACAGGGTTGGCCTGAAGCTTTCTTT
16,.,.,TRBJ2-7,TRBV5-1,CASSLFGPEGSYEQYF,TGCGCCAGCAGCTTGTTTGGCCCGGAAGGGAGCTACGAGCAGTACTTC
15,TRBD1,.,TRBJ2-3,TRBV4-2,CASSQGQGSTDTQYF,TGTGCCAGCAGCCAAGGACAGGGGAGCACAGATACGCAGTATTTT
17,TRBD1,.,TRBJ1-1,TRBV5-3,CARSQASPGQLNTEAFF,TGTGCCAGAAGCCAGGCTAGTCCGGGACAGCTGAACACTGAAGCTTTCTTT
13,.,.,TRBJ1-3,TRBV29-1,CSVLEVSGNTIYF,TGCAGCGTTCTCGAGGTCTCTGGAAACACCATATATTTT
16,.,.,TRBJ1-6,TRBV19,CASSSAPDSLNSPLHF,TGTGCCAGTAGTAGCGCCCCTGACAGCTTAAATTCACCCCTCCACTTT
13,TRBD1,.,TRBJ1-2,TRBV7-9,CASSFTGVDGYTF,TGTGCCAGCAGCTTCACAGGGGTCGATGGCTACACCTTC
14,.,.,TRBJ2-1,TRBV18,CASSPPVGVNEQFF,TGTGCCAGCTCACCACCGGTAGGGGTCAATGAGCAGTTCTTC
16,.,.,TRBJ2-2,TRBV11-2,CASSLSRGFTTGELFF,TGTGCCAGCAGCCTCAGTAGGGGTTTCACGACCGGGGAGCTGTTTTTT
15,.,once,TRBJ2-2,TRBV6-5,CASRSGTKNTGELFF,TGTGCCAGCAGGAGTGGGACAAAGAACACCGGGGAGCTGTTTTTT
15,TRBD1,few,TRBJ2-5,TRBV6-6,CASSPGQRQGETQYF,TGTGCCAGCAGCCCGGGACAGCGCCAAGGAGAGACCCAGTACTTC
16,.,.,TRBJ2-3,TRBV27,CASSLSSGYLTDTQYF,TGTGCCAGCAGTTTATCCAGCGGGTATCTCACAGATACGCAGTATTTT
11,TRBD1,.,TRBJ1-2,TRBV24-1,CATRDRAGYTF,TGTGCCACCCGGGACAGGGCTGGCTACACCTTC
13,.,.,TRBJ1-2,TRBV6-2/TRBV6-3,CASSSGVNYGYTF,TGTGCCAGCAGTTCCGGGGTTAACTATGGCTACACCTTC
14,TRBD1,.,TRBJ2-5,TRBV20-1,CSASRTGNQETQYF,TGCAGTGCTAGTAGGACAGGAAATCAAGAGACCCAGTACTTC
15,TRBD1,.,TRBJ2-7,TRBV5-1,CASSLVGTDSYEQYF,TGCGCCAGCAGCTTGGTAGGGACAGACTCCTACGAGCAGTACTTC
15,TRBD1,.,TRBJ2-5,TRBV9,CASSVGGTAGETQYF,TGTGCCAGCAGCGTAGGAGGGACAGCAGGGGAGACCCAGTACTTC
14,TRBD1,once,TRBJ2-7,TRBV27,CASQGQGASYEQYF,TGTGCCAGCCAAGGACAGGGGGCGTCCTACGAGCAGTACTTC
17,.,.,TRBJ1-6,TRBV27,CASSFEGGPFDNSPLHF,TGTGCCAGCAGTTTCGAAGGAGGGCCTTTTGATAATTCACCCCTCCACTTT
16,TRBD1,.,TRBJ1-4,TRBV27,CASSFQGAAWRRKLFF,TGTGCCAGCAGTTTCCAGGGGGCTGCCTGGCGACGAAAACTGTTTTTT
15,TRBD1,.,TRBJ1-4,TRBV19,CASSGQGRLNEKLFF,TGTGCCAGTAGTGGACAGGGCCGCCTTAATGAAAAACTGTTTTTT
12,TRBD1,.,TRBJ1-2,TRBV10-3,CAITGTGDGYTF,TGTGCCATCACAGGGACAGGGGATGGCTACACCTTC
16,.,.,TRBJ1-6,TRBV9,CASSVARGSYNSPLHF,TGTGCCAGCAGCGTAGCCAGGGGCTCCTATAATTCACCCCTCCACTTT
15,.,medium-sized,TRBJ2-1,TRBV6-6,CASSYMTEVYNEQFF,TGTGCCAGCAGTTACATGACAGAAGTCTACAATGAGCAGTTCTTC
13,.,.,TRBJ1-5,TRBV27,CASSALVNQPQHF,TGTGCCAGCAGTGCCTTAGTCAATCAGCCCCAGCATTTT
15,.,.,TRBJ2-5,TRBV4-3,CASSQDYRREETQYF,TGCGCCAGCAGCCAAGATTACAGGAGAGAAGAGACCCAGTACTTC
16,TRBD2,.,TRBJ2-7,TRBV27,CASSKRTSRASYEQYF,TGTGCCAGCAGTAAGCGGACTAGTCGGGCTTCCTACGAGCAGTACTTC
13,TRBD1,.,TRBJ2-3,TRBV28,CASEQGAEDTQYF,TGTGCCAGCGAGCAGGGGGCGGAGGATACGCAGTATTTT
14,TRBD1,.,TRBJ2-7,TRBV9,CASTPGQGVHEQYF,TGTGCCAGCACCCCGGGACAGGGGGTCCACGAGCAGTACTTC
13,.,.,TRBJ1-5,TRBV30,CAWSVAGNQPQHF,TGTGCCTGGAGTGTTGCCGGGAATCAGCCCCAGCATTTT
18,.,.,TRBJ2-3,TRBV19,CASSIELGPRRLPDTQYF,TGTGCCAGTAGTATAGAATTGGGCCCAAGAAGGCTCCCAGATACGCAGTATTTT
12,.,.,TRBJ2-1,TRBV27,CASSPRTLEQFF,TGTGCCAGCAGTCCTCGGACTTTGGAGCAGTTCTTC